The rows below give T cell receptor beta chains drawn from one sample of a study of T cells in placental villitis. The data were produced by immunoSEQ multiplex PCR, yet TCRdb's version contains in-frame clones alone and is incomplete. Here the sample spans 510 or so clones, approximately 97% being singletons. Sequencing was done on a sample of placental tissue containing maternal and fetal cells. These receptors were collected from a human donor in good health; the placental T cells may come from both mother and fetus. Both conserved end residues are part of each CDR3. A D gene is named only where the DNA matches it firmly. Clone size is shown for a subset of rows, as once, few, many or a class of expanded clone.

size: few; V: TRBV6-2/TRBV6-3; J: TRBJ2-6; D: .; CDR3: CASSYSGYSGANVLTF; DNA: TGTGCCAGCAGTTATTCGGGTTACTCTGGGGCCAACGTCCTGACTTTC
size: .; V: TRBV30; J: TRBJ1-4; D: TRBD1; CDR3: CAWMGQGNEKLFF; DNA: TGTGCCTGGATGGGACAGGGGAATGAAAAACTGTTTTTT
size: .; V: TRBV4-1; J: TRBJ2-3; D: .; CDR3: CASSQVRGRDSTDTQYF; DNA: TGCGCCAGCAGCCAAGTCCGGGGGCGAGATAGCACAGATACGCAGTATTTT
size: .; V: TRBV2; J: TRBJ2-3; D: .; CDR3: CASRRGATDTQYF; DNA: TGTGCCAGCCGGAGGGGCGCTACAGATACGCAGTATTTT
size: .; V: TRBV3-1/TRBV3-2; J: TRBJ1-2; D: .; CDR3: CASSPGTVHTF; DNA: TGTGCCAGCAGCCCCGGGACCGTTCACACCTTC
size: .; V: TRBV2; J: TRBJ1-4; D: .; CDR3: CASTLQGWGEKLFF; DNA: TGTGCCAGCACGCTACAGGGATGGGGTGAAAAACTGTTTTTT
size: .; V: TRBV19; J: TRBJ1-5; D: .; CDR3: CASRYTETYQPQHF; DNA: TGTGCCAGTAGGTACACGGAAACTTATCAGCCCCAGCATTTT
size: .; V: TRBV2; J: TRBJ1-3; D: .; CDR3: CASRGGRGSYGNTIYF; DNA: TGTGCCAGCAGGGGGGGACGGGGGAGCTACGGAAACACCATATATTTT
size: .; V: TRBV13; J: TRBJ1-4; D: TRBD1; CDR3: CASSPDRGREKLFF; DNA: TGTGCCAGCAGTCCGGACAGGGGACGGGAAAAACTGTTTTTT
size: .; V: TRBV19; J: TRBJ1-1; D: .; CDR3: CASSQGPGTEAFF; DNA: TGTGCCAGTAGTCAGGGACCGGGCACTGAAGCTTTCTTT
size: once; V: TRBV30; J: TRBJ2-2; D: .; CDR3: CAWSVRVAGELFF; DNA: TGTGCCTGGAGTGTCAGGGTGGCCGGGGAGCTGTTTTTT
size: once; V: TRBV4-3; J: TRBJ2-1; D: .; CDR3: CASSQTVADAYNEQFF; DNA: TGCGCCAGCAGCCAGACCGTAGCCGACGCCTACAATGAGCAGTTCTTC
size: .; V: TRBV6-5; J: TRBJ1-1; D: .; CDR3: CASTKWGGSTEAFF; DNA: TGTGCCAGCACCAAATGGGGGGGGAGCACTGAAGCTTTCTTT
size: once; V: TRBV5-4; J: TRBJ1-2; D: TRBD1; CDR3: CASTDRDYGYTF; DNA: TGTGCCAGCACAGACAGGGACTATGGCTACACCTTC